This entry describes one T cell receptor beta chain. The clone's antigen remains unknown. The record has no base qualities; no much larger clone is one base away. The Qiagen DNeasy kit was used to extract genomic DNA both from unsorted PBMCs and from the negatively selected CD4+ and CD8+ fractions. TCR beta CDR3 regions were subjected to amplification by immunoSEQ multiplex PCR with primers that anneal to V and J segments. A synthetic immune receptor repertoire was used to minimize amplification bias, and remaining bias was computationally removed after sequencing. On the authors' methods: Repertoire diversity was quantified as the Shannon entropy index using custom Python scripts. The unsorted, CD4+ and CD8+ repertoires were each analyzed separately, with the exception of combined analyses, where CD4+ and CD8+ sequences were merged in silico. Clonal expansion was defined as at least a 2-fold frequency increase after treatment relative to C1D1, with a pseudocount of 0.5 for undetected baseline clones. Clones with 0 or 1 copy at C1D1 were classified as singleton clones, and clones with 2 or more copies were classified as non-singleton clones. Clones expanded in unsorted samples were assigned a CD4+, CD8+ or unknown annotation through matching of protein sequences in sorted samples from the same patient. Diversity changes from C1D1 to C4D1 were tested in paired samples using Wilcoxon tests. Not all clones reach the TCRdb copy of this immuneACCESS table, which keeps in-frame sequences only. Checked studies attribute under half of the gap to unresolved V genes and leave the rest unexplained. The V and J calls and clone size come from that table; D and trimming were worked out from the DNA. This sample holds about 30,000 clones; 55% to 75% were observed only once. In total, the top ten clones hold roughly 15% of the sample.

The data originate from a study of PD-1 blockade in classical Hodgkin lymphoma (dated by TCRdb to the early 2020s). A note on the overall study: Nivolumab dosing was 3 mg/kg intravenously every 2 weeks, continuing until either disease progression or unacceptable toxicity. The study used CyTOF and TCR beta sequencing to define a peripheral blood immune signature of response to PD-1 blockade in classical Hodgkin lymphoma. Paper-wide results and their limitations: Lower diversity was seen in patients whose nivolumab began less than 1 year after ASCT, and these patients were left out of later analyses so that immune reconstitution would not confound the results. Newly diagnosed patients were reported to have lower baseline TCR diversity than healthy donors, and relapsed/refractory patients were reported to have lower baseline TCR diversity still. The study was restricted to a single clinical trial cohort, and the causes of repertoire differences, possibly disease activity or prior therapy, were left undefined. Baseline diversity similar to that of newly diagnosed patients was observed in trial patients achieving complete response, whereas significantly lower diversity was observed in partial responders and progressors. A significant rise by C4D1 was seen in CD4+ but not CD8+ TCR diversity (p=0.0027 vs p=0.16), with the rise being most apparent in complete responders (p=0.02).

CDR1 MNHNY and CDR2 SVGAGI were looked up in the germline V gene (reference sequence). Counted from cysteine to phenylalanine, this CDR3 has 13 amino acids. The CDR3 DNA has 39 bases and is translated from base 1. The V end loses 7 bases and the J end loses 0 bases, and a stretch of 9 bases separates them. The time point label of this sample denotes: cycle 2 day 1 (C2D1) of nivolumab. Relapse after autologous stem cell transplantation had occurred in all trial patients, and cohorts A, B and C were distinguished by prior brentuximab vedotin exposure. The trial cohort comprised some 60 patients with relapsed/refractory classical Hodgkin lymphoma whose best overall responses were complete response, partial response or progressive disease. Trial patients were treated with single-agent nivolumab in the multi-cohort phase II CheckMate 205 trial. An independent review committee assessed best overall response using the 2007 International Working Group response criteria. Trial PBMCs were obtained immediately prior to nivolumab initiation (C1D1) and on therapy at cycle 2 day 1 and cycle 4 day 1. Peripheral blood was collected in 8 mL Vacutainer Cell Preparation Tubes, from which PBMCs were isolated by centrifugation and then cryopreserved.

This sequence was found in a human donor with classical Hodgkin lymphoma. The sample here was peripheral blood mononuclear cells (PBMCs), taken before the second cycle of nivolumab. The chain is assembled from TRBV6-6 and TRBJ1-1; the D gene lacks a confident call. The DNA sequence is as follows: TGTGCCAGCAAGAAGTGGATGAACACTGAAGCTTTCTTT. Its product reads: CASKKWMNTEAFF.